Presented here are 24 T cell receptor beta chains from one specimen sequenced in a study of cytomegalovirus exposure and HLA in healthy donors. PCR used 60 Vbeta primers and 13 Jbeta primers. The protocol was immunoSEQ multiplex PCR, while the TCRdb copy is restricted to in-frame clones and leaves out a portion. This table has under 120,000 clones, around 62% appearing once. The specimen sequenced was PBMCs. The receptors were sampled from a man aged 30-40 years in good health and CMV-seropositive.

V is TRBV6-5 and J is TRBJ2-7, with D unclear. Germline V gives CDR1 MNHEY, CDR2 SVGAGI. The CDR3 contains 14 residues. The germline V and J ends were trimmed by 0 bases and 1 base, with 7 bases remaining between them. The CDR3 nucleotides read TGTGCCAGCAGTTACTCTGCAGGATCCTACGAGCAGTACTTC. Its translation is CASSYSAGSYEQYF.

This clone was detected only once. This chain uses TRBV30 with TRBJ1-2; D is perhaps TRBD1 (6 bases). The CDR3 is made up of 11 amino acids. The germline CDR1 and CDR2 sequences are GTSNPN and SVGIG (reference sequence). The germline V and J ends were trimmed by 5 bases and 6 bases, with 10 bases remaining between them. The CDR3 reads CAWGKGDGYTF. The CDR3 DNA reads TGTGCCTGGGGCAAGGGGGATGGCTACACCTTC.

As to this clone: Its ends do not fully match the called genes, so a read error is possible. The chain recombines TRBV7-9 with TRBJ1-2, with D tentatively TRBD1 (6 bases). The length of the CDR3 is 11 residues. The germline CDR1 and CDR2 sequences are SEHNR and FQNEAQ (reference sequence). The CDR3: CSSSPGEGYTF. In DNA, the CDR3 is TGTTCCAGCAGCCCAGGGGAGGGCTACACCTTC. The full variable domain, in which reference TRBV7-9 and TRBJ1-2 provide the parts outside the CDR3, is DTGVSQNPRHKITKRGQNVTFRCDPISEHNRLYWYRQTLGQGPEFLTYFQNEAQLEKSRLLSDRFSAERPKGSFSTLEIQRTEQGDSAMYLCSSSPGEGYTFGSGTRLTVV.

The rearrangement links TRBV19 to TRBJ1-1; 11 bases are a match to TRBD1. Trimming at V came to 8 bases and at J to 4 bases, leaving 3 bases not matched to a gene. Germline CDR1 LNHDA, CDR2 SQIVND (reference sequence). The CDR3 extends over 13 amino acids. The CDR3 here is CASRGQGATEAFF. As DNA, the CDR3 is TGTGCCAGTCGAGGACAGGGGGCCACTGAAGCTTTCTTT.

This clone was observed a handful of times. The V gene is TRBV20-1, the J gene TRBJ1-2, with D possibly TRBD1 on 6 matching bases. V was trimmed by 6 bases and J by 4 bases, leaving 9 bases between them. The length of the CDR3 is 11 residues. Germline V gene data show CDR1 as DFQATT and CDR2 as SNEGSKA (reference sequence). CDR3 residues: CSAPDSYGYTF. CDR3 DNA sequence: TGCAGTGCCCCGGACAGCTATGGCTACACCTTC.

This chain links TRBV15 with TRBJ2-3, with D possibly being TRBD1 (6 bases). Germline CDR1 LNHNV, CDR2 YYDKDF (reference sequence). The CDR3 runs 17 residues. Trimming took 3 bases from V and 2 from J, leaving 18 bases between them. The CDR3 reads CATSSALRGSYTDTQYF. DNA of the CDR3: TGTGCCACCAGCAGTGCCCTTAGGGGGTCCTACACAGATACGCAGTATTTT.

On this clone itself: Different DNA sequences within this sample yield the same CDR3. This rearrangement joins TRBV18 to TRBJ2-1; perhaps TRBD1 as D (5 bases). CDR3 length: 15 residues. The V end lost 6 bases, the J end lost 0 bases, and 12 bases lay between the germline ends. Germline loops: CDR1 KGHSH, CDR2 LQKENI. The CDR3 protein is CASSQDRSSYNEQFF. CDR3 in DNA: TGTGCCAGCTCCCAAGACAGAAGCTCCTACAATGAGCAGTTCTTC.

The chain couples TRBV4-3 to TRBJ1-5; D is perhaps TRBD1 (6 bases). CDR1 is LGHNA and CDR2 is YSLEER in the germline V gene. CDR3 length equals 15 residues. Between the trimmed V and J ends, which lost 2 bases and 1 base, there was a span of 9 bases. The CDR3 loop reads CASSQTGWSNQPQHF. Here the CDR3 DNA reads TGCGCCAGCAGCCAAACAGGGTGGAGCAATCAGCCCCAGCATTTT.

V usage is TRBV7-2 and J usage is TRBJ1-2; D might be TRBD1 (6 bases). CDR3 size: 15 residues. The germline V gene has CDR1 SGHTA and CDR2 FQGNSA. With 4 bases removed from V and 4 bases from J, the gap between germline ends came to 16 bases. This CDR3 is CASSWGTYDLYGYTF. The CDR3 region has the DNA TGTGCCAGCAGCTGGGGGACATACGACCTCTATGGCTACACCTTC.

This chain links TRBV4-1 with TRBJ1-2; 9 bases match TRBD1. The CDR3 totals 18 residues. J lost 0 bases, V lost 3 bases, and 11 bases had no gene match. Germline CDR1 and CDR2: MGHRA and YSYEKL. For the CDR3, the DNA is TGCGCCAGCAGCCATTTCCCGGGACAGGGTAATTCTAACTATGGCTACACCTTC. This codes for CASSHFPGQGNSNYGYTF.

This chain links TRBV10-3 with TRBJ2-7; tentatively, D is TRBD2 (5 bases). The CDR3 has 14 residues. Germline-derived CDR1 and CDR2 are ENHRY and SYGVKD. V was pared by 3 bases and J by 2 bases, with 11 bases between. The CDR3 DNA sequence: TGTGCCATCAGTGAACTGAGCGGTCCCTACGAGCAGTACTTC. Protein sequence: CAISELSGPYEQYF.

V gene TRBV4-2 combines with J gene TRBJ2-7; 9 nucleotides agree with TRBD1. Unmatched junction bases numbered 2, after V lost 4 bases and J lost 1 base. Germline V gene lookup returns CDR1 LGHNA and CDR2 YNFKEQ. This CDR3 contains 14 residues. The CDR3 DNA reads TGTGCCAGCAGCCGGGACAGGGTTTCCTACGAGCAGTACTTC. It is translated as CASSRDRVSYEQYF.

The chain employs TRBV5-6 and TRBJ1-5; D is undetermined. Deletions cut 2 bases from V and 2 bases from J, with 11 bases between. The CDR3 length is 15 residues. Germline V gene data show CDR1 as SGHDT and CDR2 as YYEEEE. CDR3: CASSLLGVGNQPQHF. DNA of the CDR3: TGTGCCAGCAGCTTACTGGGAGTCGGCAATCAGCCCCAGCATTTT.

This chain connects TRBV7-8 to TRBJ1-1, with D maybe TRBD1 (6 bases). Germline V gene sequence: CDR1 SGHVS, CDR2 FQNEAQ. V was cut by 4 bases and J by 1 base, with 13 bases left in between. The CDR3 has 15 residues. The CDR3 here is CASSSQGFGNTEAFF. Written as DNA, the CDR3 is TGTGCCAGCAGCTCCCAGGGGTTTGGGAACACTGAAGCTTTCTTT.

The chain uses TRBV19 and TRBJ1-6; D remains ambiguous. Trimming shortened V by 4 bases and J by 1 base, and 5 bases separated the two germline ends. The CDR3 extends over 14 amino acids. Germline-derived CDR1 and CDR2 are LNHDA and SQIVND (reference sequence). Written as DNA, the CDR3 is TGTGCCAGTAGTACAGGATCCTATAATTCACCCCTCCACTTT. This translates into CASSTGSYNSPLHF.

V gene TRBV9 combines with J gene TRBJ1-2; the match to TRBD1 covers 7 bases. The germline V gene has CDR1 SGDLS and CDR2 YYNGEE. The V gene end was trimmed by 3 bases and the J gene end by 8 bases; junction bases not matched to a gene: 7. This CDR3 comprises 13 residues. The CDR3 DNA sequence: TGTGCCAGCAGCGAGGGGGCGGGACTCGGCTACACCTTC. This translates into CASSEGAGLGYTF.

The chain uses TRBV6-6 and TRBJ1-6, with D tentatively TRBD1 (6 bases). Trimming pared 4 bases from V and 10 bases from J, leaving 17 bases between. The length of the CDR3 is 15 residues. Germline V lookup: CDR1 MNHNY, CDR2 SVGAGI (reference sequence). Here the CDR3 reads CASSLDSGERSPLHF. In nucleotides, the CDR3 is TGTGCCAGCAGTTTGGATTCAGGGGAGAGGTCACCCCTCCACTTT.

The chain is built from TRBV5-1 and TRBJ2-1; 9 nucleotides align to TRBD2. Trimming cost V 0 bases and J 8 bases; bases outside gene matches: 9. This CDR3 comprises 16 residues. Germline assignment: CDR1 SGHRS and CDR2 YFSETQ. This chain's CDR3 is CASSLGPGRGGDEQFF. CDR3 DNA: TGCGCCAGCAGCTTGGGCCCAGGGCGGGGGGGGGATGAGCAGTTCTTC.

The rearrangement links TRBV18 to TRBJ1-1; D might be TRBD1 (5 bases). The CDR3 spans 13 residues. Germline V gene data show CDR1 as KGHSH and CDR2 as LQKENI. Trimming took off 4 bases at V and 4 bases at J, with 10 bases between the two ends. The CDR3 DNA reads TGTGCCAGCTCACTGGGGGGGACCACTGAAGCTTTCTTT. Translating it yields CASSLGGTTEAFF.

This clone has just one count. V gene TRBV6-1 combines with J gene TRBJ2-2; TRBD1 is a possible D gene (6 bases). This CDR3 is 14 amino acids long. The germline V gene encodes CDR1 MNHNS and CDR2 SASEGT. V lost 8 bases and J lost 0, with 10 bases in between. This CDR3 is CASGTGSNTGELFF. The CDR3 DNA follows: TGTGCCAGCGGCACAGGGTCGAACACCGGGGAGCTGTTTTTT.

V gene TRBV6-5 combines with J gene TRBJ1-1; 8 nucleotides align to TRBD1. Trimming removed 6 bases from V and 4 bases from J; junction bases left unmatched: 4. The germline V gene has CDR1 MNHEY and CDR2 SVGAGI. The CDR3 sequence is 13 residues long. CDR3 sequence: CASRDRGATEAFF. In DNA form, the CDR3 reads TGTGCCAGCAGAGACAGGGGCGCCACTGAAGCTTTCTTT.

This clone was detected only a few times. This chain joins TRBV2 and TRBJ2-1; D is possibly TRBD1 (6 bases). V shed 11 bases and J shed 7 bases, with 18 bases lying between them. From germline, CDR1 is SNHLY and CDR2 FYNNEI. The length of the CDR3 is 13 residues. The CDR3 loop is CAAFGAGENEQFF. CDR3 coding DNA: TGTGCCGCATTCGGGGCAGGGGAGAATGAGCAGTTCTTC.

The CDR3 region has the DNA TGTGCCAGCAGCCTTAGGACAGGTGTGCGCGAGCAGTACTTC. Its protein is CASSLRTGVREQYF. The genes are TRBV11-3 and TRBJ2-7, with 7 bases matching TRBD1. The ends lost 5 bases at V and 6 bases at J; junction bases unmatched: 10. Germline V gene sequence: CDR1 SGHNT, CDR2 YENEEA. The CDR3 runs 14 residues.

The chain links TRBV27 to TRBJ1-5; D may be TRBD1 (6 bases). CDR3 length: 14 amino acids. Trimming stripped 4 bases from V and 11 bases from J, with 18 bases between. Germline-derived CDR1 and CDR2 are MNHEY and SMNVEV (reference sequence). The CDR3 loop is CASSSWGRSKAQHF. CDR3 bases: TGTGCCAGCAGTTCGTGGGGGCGGTCGAAGGCCCAGCATTTT.